This T cell receptor (beta chain) is drawn from a study of beta chain features in type 1 diabetes. Sequenced material consisted of expressed TCRB transcripts (all of the isolated RNA was reverse transcribed). Method: immunoSEQ multiplex PCR; TCRdb's copy keeps in-frame clones and lacks some. The table records about 930,000 clones, roughly a sixth of them present only once. This CDR3 has 13 residues. Germline-derived CDR1 and CDR2 are MNHEY and SMNVEV (reference sequence). V gave up 5 bases and J gave up 4 bases, with 8 bases separating them. The sequence derives from a woman younger than 35 in good health. The chain carries TRBV27 and TRBJ1-4; D is possibly TRBD1 (5 bases). Sample: naive CD4+ T cells from blood. CDR3 sequence (DNA): TGTGCCAGCAGTCGACAGTATAATGAAAAACTGTTTTTT. Translated: CASSRQYNEKLFF.